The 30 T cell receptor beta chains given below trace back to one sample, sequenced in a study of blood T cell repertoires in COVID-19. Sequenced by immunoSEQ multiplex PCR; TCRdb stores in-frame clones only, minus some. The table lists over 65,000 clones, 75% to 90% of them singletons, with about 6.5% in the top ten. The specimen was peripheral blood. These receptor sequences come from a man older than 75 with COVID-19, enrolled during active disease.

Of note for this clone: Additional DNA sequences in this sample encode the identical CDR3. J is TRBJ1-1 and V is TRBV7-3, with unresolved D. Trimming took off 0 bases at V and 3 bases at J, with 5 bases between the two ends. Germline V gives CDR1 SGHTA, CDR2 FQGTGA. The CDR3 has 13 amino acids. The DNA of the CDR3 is TGTGCCAGCAGCTTAACGAGGGACACTGAAGCTTTCTTT. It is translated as CASSLTRDTEAFF.

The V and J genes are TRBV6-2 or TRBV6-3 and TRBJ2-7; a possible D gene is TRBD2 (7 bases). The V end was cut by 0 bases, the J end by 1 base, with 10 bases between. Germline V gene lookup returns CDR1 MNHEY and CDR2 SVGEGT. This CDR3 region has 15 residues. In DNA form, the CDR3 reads TGTGCCAGCAGTTACTCGGCGGGGGCGTCCTACGAGCAGTACTTC. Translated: CASSYSAGASYEQYF.

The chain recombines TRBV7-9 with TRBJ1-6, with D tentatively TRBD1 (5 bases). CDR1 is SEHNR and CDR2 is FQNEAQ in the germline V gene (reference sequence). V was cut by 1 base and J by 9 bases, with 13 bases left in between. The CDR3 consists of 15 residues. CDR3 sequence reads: CASSLESTVSSPLHF. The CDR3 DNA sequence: TGTGCCAGCAGCTTAGAGTCGACAGTGAGTTCACCCCTCCACTTT.

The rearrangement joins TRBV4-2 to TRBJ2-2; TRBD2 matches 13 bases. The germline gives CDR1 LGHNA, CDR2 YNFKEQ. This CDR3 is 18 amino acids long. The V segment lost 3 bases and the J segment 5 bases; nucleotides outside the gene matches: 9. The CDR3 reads CASSQGTGLAGVTGELFF. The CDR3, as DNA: TGTGCCAGCAGCCAGGGTACTGGACTAGCGGGGGTTACCGGGGAGCTGTTTTTT.

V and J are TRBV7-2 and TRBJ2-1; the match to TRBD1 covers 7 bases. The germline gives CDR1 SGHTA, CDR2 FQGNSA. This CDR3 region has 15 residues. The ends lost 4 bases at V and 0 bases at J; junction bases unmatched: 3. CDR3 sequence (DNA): TGTGCCAGCAGCTCCTCAGGGGGCTCCTACAATGAGCAGTTCTTC. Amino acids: CASSSSGGSYNEQFF.

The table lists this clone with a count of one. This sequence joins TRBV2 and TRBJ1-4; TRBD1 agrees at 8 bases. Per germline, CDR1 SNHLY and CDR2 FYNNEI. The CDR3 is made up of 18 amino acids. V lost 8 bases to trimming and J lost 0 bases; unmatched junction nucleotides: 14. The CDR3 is CASQKLRDRHATNEKLFF. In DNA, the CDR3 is TGTGCCAGCCAAAAGCTCCGGGACAGGCATGCAACTAATGAAAAACTGTTTTTT. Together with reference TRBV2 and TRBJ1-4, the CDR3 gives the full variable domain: EPEVTQTPSHQVTQMGQEVILRCVPISNHLYFYWYRQILGQKVEFLVSFYNNEISEKSEIFDDQFSVERPDGSNFTLKIRSTKLEDSAMYFCASQKLRDRHATNEKLFFGSGTQLSVL.

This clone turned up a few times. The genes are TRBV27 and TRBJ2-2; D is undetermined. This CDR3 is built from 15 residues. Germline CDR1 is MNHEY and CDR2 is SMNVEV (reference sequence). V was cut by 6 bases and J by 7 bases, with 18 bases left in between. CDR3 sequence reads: CASSSRFRVSGELFF. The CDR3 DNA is TGTGCCAGCAGCTCACGCTTCCGGGTTAGCGGGGAGCTGTTTTTT.

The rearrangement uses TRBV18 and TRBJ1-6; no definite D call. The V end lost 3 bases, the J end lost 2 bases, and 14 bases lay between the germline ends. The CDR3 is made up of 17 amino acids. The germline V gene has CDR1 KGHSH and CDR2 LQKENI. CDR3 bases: TGTGCCAGCTCACCCCAGGCCGGGATGACCTATAATTCACCCCTCCACTTT. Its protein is CASSPQAGMTYNSPLHF.

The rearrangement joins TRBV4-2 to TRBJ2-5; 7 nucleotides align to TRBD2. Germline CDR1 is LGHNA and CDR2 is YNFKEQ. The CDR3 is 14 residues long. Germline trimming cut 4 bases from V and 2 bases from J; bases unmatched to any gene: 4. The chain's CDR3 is CASSRAGVQETQYF. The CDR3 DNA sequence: TGTGCCAGCAGCCGTGCGGGGGTACAAGAGACCCAGTACTTC.

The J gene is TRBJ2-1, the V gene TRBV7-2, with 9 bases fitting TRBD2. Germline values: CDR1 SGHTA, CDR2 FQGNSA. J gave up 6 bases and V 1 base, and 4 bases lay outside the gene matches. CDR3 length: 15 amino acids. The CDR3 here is CASSLGAGGGNEQFF. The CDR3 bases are TGTGCCAGCAGCTTAGGAGCGGGGGGAGGCAATGAGCAGTTCTTC.

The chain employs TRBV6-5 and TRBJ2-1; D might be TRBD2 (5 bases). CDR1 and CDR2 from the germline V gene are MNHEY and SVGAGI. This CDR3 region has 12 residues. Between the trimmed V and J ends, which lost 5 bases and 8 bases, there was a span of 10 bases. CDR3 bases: TGTGCCAGCAGTAGTGAGGGCGATGAGCAGTTCTTC. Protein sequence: CASSSEGDEQFF.

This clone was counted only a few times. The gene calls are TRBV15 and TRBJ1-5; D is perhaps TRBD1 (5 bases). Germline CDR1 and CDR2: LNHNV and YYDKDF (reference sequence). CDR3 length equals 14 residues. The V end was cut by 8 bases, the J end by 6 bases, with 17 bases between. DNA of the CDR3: TGTGCCACCTCCTCGGGGGGGGGTCGTCAGCCCCAGCATTTT. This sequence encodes CATSSGGGRQPQHF.

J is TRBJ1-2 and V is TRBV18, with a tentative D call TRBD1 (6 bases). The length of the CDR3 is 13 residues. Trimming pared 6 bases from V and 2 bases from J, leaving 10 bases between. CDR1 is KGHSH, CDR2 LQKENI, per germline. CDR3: CASSGGQNYGYTF. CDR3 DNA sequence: TGTGCCAGCTCTGGCGGACAGAACTATGGCTACACCTTC.

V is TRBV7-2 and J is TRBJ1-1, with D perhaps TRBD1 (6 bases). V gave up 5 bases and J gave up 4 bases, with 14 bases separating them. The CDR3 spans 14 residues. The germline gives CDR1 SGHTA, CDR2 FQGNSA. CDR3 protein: CASSLDSRSTEAFF. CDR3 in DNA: TGTGCCAGCAGCCTGGACAGCAGGAGCACTGAAGCTTTCTTT.

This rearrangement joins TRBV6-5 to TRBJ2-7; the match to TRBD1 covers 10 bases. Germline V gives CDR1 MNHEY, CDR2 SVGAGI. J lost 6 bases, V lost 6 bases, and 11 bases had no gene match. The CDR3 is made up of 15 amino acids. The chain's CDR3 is CASSPRPGTGVEQYF. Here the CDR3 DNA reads TGTGCCAGCAGCCCCCGTCCCGGGACAGGGGTCGAGCAGTACTTC.

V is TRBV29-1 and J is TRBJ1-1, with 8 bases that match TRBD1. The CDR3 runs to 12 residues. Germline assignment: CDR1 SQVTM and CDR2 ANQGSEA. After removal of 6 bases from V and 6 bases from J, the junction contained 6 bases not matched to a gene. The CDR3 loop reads CSVYRGFAEAFF. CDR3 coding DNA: TGCAGCGTCTACAGGGGGTTCGCTGAAGCTTTCTTT.

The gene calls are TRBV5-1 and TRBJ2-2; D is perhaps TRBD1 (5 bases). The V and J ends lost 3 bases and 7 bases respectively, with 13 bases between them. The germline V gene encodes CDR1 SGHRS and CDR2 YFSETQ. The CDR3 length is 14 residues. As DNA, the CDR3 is TGCGCCAGCAGCTCGGATACAGGCATCGGGGAGCTGTTTTTT. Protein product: CASSSDTGIGELFF.

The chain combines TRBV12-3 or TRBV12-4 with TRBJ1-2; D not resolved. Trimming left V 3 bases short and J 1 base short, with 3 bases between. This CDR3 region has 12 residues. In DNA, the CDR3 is TGTGCCAGCAGTTTCGGTAACTATGGCTACACCTTC. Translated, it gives CASSFGNYGYTF.

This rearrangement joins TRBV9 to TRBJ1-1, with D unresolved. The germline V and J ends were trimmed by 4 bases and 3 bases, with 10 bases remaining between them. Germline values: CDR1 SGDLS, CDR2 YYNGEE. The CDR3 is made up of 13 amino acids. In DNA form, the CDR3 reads TGTGCCAGCAGCCGGTCCGGGGACACTGAAGCTTTCTTT. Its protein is CASSRSGDTEAFF. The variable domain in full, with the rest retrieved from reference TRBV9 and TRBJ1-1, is DSGVTQTPKHLITATGQRVTLRCSPRSGDLSVYWYQQSLDQGLQFLIQYYNGEERAKGNILERFSAQQFPDLHSELNLSSLELGDSALYFCASSRSGDTEAFFGQGTRLTVV.

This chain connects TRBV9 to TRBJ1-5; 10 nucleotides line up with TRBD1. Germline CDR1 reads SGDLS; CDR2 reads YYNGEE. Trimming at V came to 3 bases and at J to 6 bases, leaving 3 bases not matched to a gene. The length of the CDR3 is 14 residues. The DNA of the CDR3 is TGTGCCAGCAGCGACCGGGACAGGGGTCAGCCCCAGCATTTT. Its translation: CASSDRDRGQPQHF.

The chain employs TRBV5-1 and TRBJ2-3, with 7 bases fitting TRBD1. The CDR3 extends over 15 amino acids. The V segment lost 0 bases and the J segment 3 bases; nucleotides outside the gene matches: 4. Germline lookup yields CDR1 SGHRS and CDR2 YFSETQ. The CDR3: CASSLGQGVTDTQYF. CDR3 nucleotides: TGCGCCAGCAGCTTGGGACAGGGTGTGACAGATACGCAGTATTTT.

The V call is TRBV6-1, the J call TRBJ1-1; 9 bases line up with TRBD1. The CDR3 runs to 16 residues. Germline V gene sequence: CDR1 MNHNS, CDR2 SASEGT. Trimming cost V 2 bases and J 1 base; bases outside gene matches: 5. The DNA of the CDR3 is TGTGCCAGCAGTGAACAACCGGGACAGGGGAACACTGAAGCTTTCTTT. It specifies CASSEQPGQGNTEAFF.

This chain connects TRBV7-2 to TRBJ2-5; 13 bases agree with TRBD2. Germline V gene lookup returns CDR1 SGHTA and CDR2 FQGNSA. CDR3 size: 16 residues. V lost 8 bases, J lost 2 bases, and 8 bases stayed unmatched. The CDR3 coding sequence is TGTGCCAGCGTCAAAGGACTAGCGGGGGATCAAGAGACCCAGTACTTC. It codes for CASVKGLAGDQETQYF.

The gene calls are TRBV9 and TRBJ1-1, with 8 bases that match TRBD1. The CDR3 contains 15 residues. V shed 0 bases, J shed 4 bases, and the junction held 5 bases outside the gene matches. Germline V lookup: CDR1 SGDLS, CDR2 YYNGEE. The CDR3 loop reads CASSVVEQGVTEAFF. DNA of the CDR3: TGTGCCAGCAGCGTAGTAGAACAGGGGGTCACTGAAGCTTTCTTT.

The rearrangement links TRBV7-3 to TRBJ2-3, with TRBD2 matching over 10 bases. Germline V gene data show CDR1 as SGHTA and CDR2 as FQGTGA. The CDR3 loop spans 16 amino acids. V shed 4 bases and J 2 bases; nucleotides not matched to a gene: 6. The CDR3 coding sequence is TGTGCCAGCAGCTCCCCTCTAGCGGGGGACACAGATACGCAGTATTTT. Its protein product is CASSSPLAGDTDTQYF.

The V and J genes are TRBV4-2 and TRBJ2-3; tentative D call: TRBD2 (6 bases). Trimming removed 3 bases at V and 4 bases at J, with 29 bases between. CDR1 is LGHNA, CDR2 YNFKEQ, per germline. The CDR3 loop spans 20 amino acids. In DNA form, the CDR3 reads TGTGCCAGCAGCCACCGAACGTTTCCCCCGCGGGGCGCGGTACCAGATACGCAGTATTTT. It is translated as CASSHRTFPPRGAVPDTQYF.

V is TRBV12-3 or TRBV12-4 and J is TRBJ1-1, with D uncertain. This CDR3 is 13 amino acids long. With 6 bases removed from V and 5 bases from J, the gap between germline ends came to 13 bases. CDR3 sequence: CASSSPGETEAFF. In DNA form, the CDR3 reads TGTGCCAGCAGCTCTCCCGGGGAGACTGAAGCTTTCTTT.

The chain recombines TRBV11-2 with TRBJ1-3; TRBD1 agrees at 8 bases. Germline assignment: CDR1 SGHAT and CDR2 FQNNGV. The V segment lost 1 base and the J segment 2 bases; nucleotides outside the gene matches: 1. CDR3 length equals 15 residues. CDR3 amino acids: CASSLGTGPGNTIYF. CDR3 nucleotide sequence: TGTGCCAGCAGCTTAGGGACAGGGCCTGGAAACACCATATATTTT.

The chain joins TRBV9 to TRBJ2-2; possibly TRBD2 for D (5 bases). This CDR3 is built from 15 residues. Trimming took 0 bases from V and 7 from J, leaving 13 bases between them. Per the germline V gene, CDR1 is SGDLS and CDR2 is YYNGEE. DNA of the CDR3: TGTGCCAGCAGCGTAGGTTCTAGCCGGGACGGGGAGCTGTTTTTT. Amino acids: CASSVGSSRDGELFF.

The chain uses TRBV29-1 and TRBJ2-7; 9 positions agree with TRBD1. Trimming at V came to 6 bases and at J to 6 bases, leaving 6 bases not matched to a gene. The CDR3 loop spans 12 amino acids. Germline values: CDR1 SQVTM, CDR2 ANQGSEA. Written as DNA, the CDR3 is TGCAGCGTCCGGACAGGGGCCCTCGAGCAGTACTTC. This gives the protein CSVRTGALEQYF.